This T cell receptor (beta chain) comes out of a study of blood T cells in healthy people across ages. Study summary: Using template switching, researchers captured about one barcoded beta molecule for each two T cells. The study's findings and limits: Per-million-T-cell TCR beta diversity fell roughly linearly with age.

Of note for this clonotype: Antigen unknown.

Alongside a J-beta primer mix, a sample-barcoded 5' primer served in a second PCR lasting about 7 to 11 cycles. TCRdb reanalysed the 5' RACE reads using MiXCR and keeps one entry per CDR3 protein. The table includes hundreds of thousands of distinct CDR3 sequences, about half detected once. This CDR3 region has 19 residues. V trimming: 2 bases; J trimming: 10 bases; junction bases outside the gene matches: 23. The germline V gene encodes CDR1 SGHVS and CDR2 FQNEAQ. Sequenced: blood. This receptor was identified in a man older than 75 in good health. The chain couples TRBV7-8 to TRBJ2-3; 8 positions match TRBD2. CDR3 in amino acids: CASSLSVGKRELPQHAQYF. CDR3 sequence (DNA): TGTGCCAGCAGCTTATCGGTGGGAAAGCGGGAGCTCCCCCAGCATGCGCAGTATTTT.